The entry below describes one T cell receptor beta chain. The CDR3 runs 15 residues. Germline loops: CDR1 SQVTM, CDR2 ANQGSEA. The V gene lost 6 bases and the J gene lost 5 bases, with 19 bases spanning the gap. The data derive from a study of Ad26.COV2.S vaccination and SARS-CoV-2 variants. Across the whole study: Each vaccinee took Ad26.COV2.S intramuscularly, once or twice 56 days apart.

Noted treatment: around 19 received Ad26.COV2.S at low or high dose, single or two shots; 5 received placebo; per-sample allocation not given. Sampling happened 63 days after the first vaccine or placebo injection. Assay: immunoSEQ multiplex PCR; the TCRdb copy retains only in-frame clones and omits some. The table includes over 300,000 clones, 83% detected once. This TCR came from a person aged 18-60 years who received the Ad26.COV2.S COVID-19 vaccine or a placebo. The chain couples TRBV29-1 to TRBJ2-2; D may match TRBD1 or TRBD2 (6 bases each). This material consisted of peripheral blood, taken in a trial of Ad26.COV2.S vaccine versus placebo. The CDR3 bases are TGCAGCGTGGGGGCGACGGGGGCATCGACCGGGGAGCTGTTTTTT. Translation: CSVGATGASTGELFF.